The 16 T cell receptor beta chains presented below share a single source sample, sequenced in a study of blood T cell repertoires in COVID-19. Assay used: immunoSEQ multiplex PCR; TCRdb lists only in-frame clones, some missing. The repertoire holds some 250,000 clones, approximately 82% seen once, with about 2% in the top ten. Sequenced sample: peripheral blood. The receptor set was obtained from a man aged 25 to 40 who had recovered from COVID-19.

The J gene is TRBJ2-7, the V gene TRBV7-9; TRBD1 matches 7 bases. The CDR3 length is 12 residues. Germline assignment: CDR1 SEHNR and CDR2 FQNEAQ (reference sequence). V lost 7 bases to trimming and J lost 6 bases; unmatched junction nucleotides: 6. The CDR3 nucleotides read TGTGCCAGCACCATGACAGGGACCGAGCAGTACTTC. Translated: CASTMTGTEQYF.

The table lists this clone with a count of one. This sequence joins TRBV5-1 and TRBJ2-1, with 7 bases that match TRBD2. This CDR3 has 14 amino acids. From germline, CDR1 is SGHRS and CDR2 YFSETQ. Trimming at V came to 6 bases and at J to 8 bases, leaving 11 bases not matched to a gene. The CDR3 sequence is CASNSGGPGDEQFF. The CDR3 DNA is TGCGCCAGCAACTCGGGGGGTCCGGGAGATGAGCAGTTCTTC. Full variable domain (missing parts from reference TRBV5-1 and TRBJ2-1): KAGVTQTPRYLIKTRGQQVTLSCSPISGHRSVSWYQQTPGQGLQFLFEYFSETQRNKGNFPGRFSGRQFSNSRSEMNVSTLELGDSALYLCASNSGGPGDEQFFGPGTRLTVL.

CDR3: CASSREADRGLSGYTF. The CDR3 DNA reads TGTGCCAGCAGCCGCGAGGCCGACAGGGGTCTATCTGGCTACACCTTC. The chain links TRBV7-2 to TRBJ1-2; 8 nucleotides line up with TRBD1. J lost 7 bases, V lost 5 bases, and 15 bases had no gene match. The CDR3 consists of 16 residues. CDR1 is SGHTA, CDR2 FQGNSA, per germline.

The gene calls are TRBV29-1 and TRBJ2-1, with TRBD2 matching over 13 bases. The CDR3 is made up of 15 amino acids. Germline values: CDR1 SQVTM, CDR2 ANQGSEA. V gave up 7 bases and J gave up 7 bases; unmatched junction bases: 10. The CDR3 DNA is TGCAGCGGGGCTGGACTAGCGGGGGTTGGTAATGAGCAGTTCTTC. Translated: CSGAGLAGVGNEQFF.

This sequence joins TRBV7-6 and TRBJ1-5; D gene unclear. The CDR3 is 13 residues long. Looked up from germline, CDR1 is SGHVS and CDR2 is FNYEAQ. V was clipped by 1 base and J by 3 bases, with 4 bases between them. The CDR3, as DNA: TGTGCCAGCAGCTTAGGACACAATCAGCCCCAGCATTTT. Amino acids: CASSLGHNQPQHF.

V usage is TRBV3-1 (or the pseudogene TRBV3-2) and J usage is TRBJ2-7; D is uncertain. CDR1 is LGHDT and CDR2 is YNNKEL in the germline V gene (reference sequence). The CDR3 runs 15 residues. Between the trimmed V and J ends, which lost 1 base and 6 bases, there was a span of 16 bases. CDR3 region: CASSQGYLRMSEQYF. Written as DNA, the CDR3 is TGTGCCAGCAGCCAAGGTTATCTCCGAATGAGCGAGCAGTACTTC.

V and J are TRBV19 and TRBJ1-2; TRBD1 might be the D (6 bases). The CDR3 loop spans 19 amino acids. Germline values: CDR1 LNHDA, CDR2 SQIVND (reference sequence). The ends were cut back, 5 bases at V and 0 bases at J, with 25 bases in the middle. CDR3 coding DNA: TGTGCCAGTAGTTTCCACGCCCGGGCAGGGGCCAGAGCTAACTATGGCTACACCTTC. It encodes CASSFHARAGARANYGYTF.

V usage is TRBV2 and J usage is TRBJ1-4; possible D gene TRBD1, 6 bases. In germline, CDR1 is SNHLY, CDR2 FYNNEI. The CDR3 extends over 13 amino acids. Between the trimmed V and J ends, which lost 6 bases and 6 bases, there was a span of 11 bases. The CDR3 reads CASRSEGDEKLFF. The CDR3 nucleotides read TGTGCCAGCAGAAGCGAGGGGGATGAAAAACTGTTTTTT.

This chain connects TRBV19 to TRBJ1-2; TRBD1 matches 8 bases. This CDR3 comprises 14 residues. V was clipped by 7 bases and J by 2 bases; unmatched bases: 6. Germline V gene data show CDR1 as LNHDA and CDR2 as SQIVND (reference sequence). The chain's CDR3 is CASTQTGVNYGYTF. CDR3 in DNA: TGTGCCAGTACCCAGACAGGGGTCAACTATGGCTACACCTTC.

This chain joins TRBV6-6 and TRBJ2-7; perhaps TRBD1 as D (6 bases). V lost 2 bases, J lost 2 bases, and 7 bases lay in between. The V gene's germline CDR1 is MNHNY and CDR2 SVGAGI (reference sequence). CDR3 size: 13 residues. The CDR3 sequence: CASSYAGAYEQYV. The CDR3 region has the DNA TGTGCCAGCAGTTACGCAGGGGCCTACGAGCAGTACGTC.

The V call is TRBV27, the J call TRBJ2-2; 12 bases match TRBD2. The CDR3 spans 16 residues. CDR1 is MNHEY and CDR2 is SMNVEV in the germline V gene (reference sequence). Losses at the gene ends were 2 bases for V and 6 bases for J; bases not matched to a gene: 4. CDR3 in DNA: TGTGCCAGCAGTTTAAGACTAGCGGGGGTCTCCGGGGAGCTGTTTTTT. Translating gives CASSLRLAGVSGELFF.

The rearrangement links TRBV5-8 to TRBJ2-7; 12 bases match TRBD1. V was clipped by 4 bases and J by 4 bases; unmatched bases: 3. Germline loops: CDR1 SGHTS, CDR2 YDEGEE. The CDR3 extends over 14 amino acids. DNA for the CDR3: TGTGCCAGCAGCAGGGACAGGGGGCTGTACGAGCAGTACTTC. It is translated as CASSRDRGLYEQYF.

The chain joins TRBV18 to TRBJ1-6; 9 bases line up with TRBD1. The CDR3 has 18 residues. Trimming took 2 bases from V and 9 from J; bases not matched to a gene: 14. CDR1 is KGHSH, CDR2 LQKENI, per germline. The CDR3 loop is CASSPSGQGSGVGSPLHF. CDR3 DNA: TGTGCCAGCTCACCAAGTGGACAGGGGAGCGGCGTGGGTTCACCCCTCCACTTT. Full variable domain (outside the CDR3, taken from reference TRBV18 and TRBJ1-6): NAGVMQNPRHLVRRRGQEARLRCSPMKGHSHVYWYRQLPEEGLKFMVYLQKENIIDESGMPKERFSAEFPKEGPSILRIQQVVRGDSAAYFCASSPSGQGSGVGSPLHFGNGTRLTVT.

V gene TRBV5-1 combines with J gene TRBJ1-5; 7 bases fit TRBD1. Per germline, CDR1 SGHRS and CDR2 YFSETQ. The CDR3 contains 15 residues. After removal of 4 bases from V and 3 bases from J, the junction contained 7 bases not matched to a gene. The CDR3 DNA sequence: TGCGCCAGCAGCGTCCGGGACAGTTTCAATCAGCCCCAGCATTTT. Protein: CASSVRDSFNQPQHF.

The V gene is TRBV20-1, the J gene TRBJ1-5, with unresolved D. The germline CDR1 and CDR2 sequences are DFQATT and SNEGSKA (reference sequence). The CDR3 runs 13 residues. Trimming shortened V by 3 bases and J by 4 bases, and 10 bases separated the two germline ends. Here the CDR3 DNA reads TGCAGTGCTAGTGACGGGGTGAATCAGCCCCAGCATTTT. Translation: CSASDGVNQPQHF.

The V and J genes are TRBV10-3 and TRBJ2-1, with 10 bases lining up with TRBD2. This CDR3 spans 14 amino acids. Germline trimming cut 6 bases from V and 4 bases from J; bases unmatched to any gene: 3. In germline, CDR1 is ENHRY, CDR2 SYGVKD. CDR3 residues: CAIRTSGEYNEQFF. The CDR3 region has the DNA TGTGCCATCAGAACTAGCGGGGAATACAATGAGCAGTTCTTC.